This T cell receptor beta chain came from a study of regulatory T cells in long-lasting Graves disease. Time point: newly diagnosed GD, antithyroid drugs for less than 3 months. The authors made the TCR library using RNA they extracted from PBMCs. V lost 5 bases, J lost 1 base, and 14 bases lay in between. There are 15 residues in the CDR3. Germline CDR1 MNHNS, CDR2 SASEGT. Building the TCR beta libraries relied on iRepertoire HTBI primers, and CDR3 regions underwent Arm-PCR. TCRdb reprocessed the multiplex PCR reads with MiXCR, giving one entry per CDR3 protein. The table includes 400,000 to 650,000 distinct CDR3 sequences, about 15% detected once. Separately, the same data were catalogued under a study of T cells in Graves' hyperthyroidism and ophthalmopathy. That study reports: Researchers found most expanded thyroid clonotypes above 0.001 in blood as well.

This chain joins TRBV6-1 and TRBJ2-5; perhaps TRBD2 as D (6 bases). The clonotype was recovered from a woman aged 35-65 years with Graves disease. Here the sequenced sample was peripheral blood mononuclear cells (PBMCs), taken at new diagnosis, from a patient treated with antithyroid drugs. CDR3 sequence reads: CASSSLSGTQETQYF. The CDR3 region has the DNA TGTGCCAGCAGTAGCCTTAGCGGAACCCAAGAGACCCAGTACTTC.